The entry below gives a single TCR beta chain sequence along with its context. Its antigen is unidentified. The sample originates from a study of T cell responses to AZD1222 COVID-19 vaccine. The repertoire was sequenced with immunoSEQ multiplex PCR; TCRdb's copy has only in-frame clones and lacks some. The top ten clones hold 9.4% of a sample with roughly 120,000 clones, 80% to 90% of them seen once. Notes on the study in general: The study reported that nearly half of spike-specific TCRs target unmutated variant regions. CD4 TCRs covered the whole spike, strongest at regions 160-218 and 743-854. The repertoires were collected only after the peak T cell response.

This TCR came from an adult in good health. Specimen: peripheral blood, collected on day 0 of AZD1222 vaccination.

CDR3 protein: CASSDGDRAKNIQYF. In DNA form, the CDR3 reads TGCGCCAGCAGCGACGGAGACAGGGCCAAAAACATTCAGTACTTC. The V gene is TRBV5-1, the J gene TRBJ2-4, with D perhaps matching TRBD1 (6 bases). CDR3 size: 15 residues. V lost 4 bases and J lost 1, with 12 bases in between. CDR1 is SGHRS, CDR2 YFSETQ, per germline.